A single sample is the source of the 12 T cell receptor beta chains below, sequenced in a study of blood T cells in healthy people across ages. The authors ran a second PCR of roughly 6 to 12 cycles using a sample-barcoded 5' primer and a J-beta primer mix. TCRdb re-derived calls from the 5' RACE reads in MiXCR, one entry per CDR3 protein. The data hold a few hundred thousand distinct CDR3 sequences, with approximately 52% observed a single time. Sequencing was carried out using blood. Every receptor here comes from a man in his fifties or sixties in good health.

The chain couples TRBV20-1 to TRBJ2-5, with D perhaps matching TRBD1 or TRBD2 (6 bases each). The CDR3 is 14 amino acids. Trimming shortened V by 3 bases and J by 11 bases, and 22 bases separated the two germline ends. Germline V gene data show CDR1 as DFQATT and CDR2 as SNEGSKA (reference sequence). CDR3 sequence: CSAREQGRYNEQYF. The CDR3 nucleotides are TGCAGTGCTAGGGAGCAGGGGAGGTACAATGAGCAGTACTTC.

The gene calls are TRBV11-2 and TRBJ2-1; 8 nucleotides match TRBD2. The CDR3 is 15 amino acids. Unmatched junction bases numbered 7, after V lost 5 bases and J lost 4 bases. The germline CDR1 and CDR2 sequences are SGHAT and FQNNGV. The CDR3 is CASSPDAGGYNEQFF. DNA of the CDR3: TGTGCCAGCAGCCCAGACGCGGGAGGATACAATGAGCAGTTCTTC.

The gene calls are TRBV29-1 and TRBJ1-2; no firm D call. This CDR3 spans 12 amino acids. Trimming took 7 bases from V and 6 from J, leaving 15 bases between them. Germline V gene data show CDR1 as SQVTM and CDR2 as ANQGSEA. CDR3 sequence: CSATDVGHGYTF. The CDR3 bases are TGCAGCGCTACGGATGTGGGTCATGGCTACACCTTC.

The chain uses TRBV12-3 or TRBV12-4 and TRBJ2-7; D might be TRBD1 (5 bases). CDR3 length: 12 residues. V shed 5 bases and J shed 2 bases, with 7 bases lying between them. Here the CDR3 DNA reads TGTGCCAGCAGTCCGGACACCTACGAGCAGTACTTC. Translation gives CASSPDTYEQYF.

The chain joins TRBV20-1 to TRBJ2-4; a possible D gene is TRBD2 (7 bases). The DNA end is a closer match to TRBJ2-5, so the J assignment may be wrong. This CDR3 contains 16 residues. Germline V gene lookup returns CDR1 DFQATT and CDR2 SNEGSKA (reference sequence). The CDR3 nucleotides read TGCAGTGCTAGAGGGGAGGGGGTGAGGGTCCAAGAGACCCAGTACTTC. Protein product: CSARGEGVRVQETQYF.

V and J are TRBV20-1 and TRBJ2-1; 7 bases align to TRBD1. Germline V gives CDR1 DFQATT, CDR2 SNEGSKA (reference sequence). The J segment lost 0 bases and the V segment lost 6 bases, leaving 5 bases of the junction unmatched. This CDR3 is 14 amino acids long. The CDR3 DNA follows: TGCAGTGCCCCCCCAGGGGGCTCCTACAATGAGCAGTTCTTC. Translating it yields CSAPPGGSYNEQFF.

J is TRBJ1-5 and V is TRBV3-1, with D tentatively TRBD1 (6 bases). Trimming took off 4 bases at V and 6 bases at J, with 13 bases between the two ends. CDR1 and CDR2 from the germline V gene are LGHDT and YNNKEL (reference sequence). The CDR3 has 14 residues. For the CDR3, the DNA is TGTGCCAGCAGCCGGCGGGGGGCAAGTCAGCCCCAGCATTTT. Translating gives CASSRRGASQPQHF.

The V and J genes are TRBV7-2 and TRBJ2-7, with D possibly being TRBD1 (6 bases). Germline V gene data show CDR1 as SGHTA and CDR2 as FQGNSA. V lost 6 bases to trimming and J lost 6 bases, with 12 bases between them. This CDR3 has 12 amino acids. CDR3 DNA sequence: TGTGCCAGCAGGCGCACAGGGTTCGAGCAGTACTTC. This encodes CASRRTGFEQYF.

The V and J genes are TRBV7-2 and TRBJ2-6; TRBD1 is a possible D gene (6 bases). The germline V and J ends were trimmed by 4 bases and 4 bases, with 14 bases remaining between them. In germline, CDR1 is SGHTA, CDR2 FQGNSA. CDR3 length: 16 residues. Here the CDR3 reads CASSSSGVGGANVLTF. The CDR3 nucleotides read TGTGCCAGCAGCTCGTCAGGGGTTGGGGGGGCCAACGTCCTGACTTTC.

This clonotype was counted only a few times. CDR3 DNA sequence: TGTGCCAGCAGCTTACAATCCGGGGGGGCTGAAGCTTTCTTT. This codes for CASSLQSGGAEAFF. The genes are TRBV7-2 and TRBJ1-1; possible D gene TRBD1, 5 bases. The CDR3 is made up of 14 amino acids. The V end lost 2 bases, the J end lost 6 bases, and 13 bases lay between the germline ends. In germline, CDR1 is SGHTA, CDR2 FQGNSA. Looking up the rest from reference TRBV7-2 and TRBJ1-1 gives the full variable domain: GAGVSQSPSNKVTEKGKDVELRCDPISGHTALYWYRQSLGQGLEFLIYFQGNSAPDKSGLPSDRFSAERTGGSVSTLTIQRTQQEDSAVYLCASSLQSGGAEAFFGQGTRLTVV.

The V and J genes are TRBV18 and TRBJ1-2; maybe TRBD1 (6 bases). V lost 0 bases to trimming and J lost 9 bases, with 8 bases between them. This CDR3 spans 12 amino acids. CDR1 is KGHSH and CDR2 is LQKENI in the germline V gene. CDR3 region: CASSPPQGSYTF. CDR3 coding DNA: TGTGCCAGCTCACCACCGCAGGGGAGCTACACCTTC.

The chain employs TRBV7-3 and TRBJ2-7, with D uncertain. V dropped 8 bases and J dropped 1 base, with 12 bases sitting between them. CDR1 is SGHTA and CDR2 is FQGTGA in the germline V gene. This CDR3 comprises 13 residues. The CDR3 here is CASAEETSYEQYF. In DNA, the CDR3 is TGTGCCAGCGCTGAGGAAACTTCCTACGAGCAGTACTTC.